This TCR beta chain was identified in a study of shared clonotypes between healthy human individuals. J was trimmed by 2 bases and V by 4 bases; bases with no gene match: 10. CDR3 size: 16 residues. Germline loops: CDR1 MGHDK, CDR2 SYGVNS. The table came from immunoSEQ multiplex PCR; TCRdb's copy has only in-frame clones and leaves some out. This sample yields under 1,900,000 clones, of which approximately 98.5% are seen a single time; 0.36% belongs to the top ten. J is TRBJ2-5 and V is TRBV25-1, with 7 bases fitting TRBD1. The TCR comes from a man aged 30-40 years in good health. What was sequenced was naive CD4+ T cells sorted from blood. The subset was: CD45RA+ positively selected. The CDR3 coding sequence is TGTGCCAGCAGTGCGTTCAATAGGGGGCCTCAAGAGACCCAGTACTTC. Its protein is CASSAFNRGPQETQYF. Full variable domain (missing parts from reference TRBV25-1 and TRBJ2-5): EADIYQTPRYLVIGTGKKITLECSQTMGHDKMYWYQQDPGMELHLIHYSYGVNSTEKGDLSSESTVSRIRTEHFPLTLESARPSHTSQYLCASSAFNRGPQETQYFGPGTRLLVL.